This entry features one T cell receptor beta chain sequence. This entry belongs to a study of blood T cell repertoires in COVID-19. Study details: Samples came from the United States, Italy and Spain, spanning acute and convalescent COVID-19. T cells, B-cell-depleted T cells, or PBMCs provided the cDNA or gDNA that served as material.

Per the germline V gene, CDR1 is MDHEN and CDR2 is SYDVKM. V dropped 2 bases and J dropped 4 bases, with 12 bases sitting between them. The CDR3 is 15 amino acids. Original analysis: Amplification of reference gene primers was used by the study to estimate nucleated cell counts. TCRdb's copy holds only in-frame clones and misses some; the assay was immunoSEQ multiplex PCR. V and J calls and clone size are as listed in that table; D and trimming were resolved from the DNA. Of over 130,000 clones listed, more than 75% were seen once; the top ten hold 5.4%. The chain is built from TRBV28 and TRBJ1-5; D call uncertain. The sequenced material came from peripheral blood. The receptor was derived from a human donor in a cohort sampled during active COVID-19. The CDR3 region is CASSLRAGGNQPQHF. The CDR3 DNA reads as TGTGCCAGCAGTTTAAGGGCAGGAGGGAATCAGCCCCAGCATTTT.